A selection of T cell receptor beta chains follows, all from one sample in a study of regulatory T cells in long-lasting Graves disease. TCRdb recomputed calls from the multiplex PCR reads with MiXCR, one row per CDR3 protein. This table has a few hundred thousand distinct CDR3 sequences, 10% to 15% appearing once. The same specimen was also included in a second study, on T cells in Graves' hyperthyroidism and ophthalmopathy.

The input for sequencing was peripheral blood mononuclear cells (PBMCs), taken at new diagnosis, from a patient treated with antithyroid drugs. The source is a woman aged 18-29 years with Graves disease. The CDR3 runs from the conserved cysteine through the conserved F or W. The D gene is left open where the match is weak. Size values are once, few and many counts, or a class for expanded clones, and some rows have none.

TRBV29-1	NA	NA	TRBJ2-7	TGCAGCGTTGAAGGCGAAACCTACAAGCAGTACTTC	CSVEGETYKQYF
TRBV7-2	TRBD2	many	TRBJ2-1	TGTGCCAGCAGCTTTAGCGGGGGAACCTACAATGAGCAGTTCTTC	CASSFSGGTYNEQFF
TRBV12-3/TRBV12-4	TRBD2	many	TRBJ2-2	TGTGCCAGCACCGGAATGGGACTAGTCGTCACCGGGGAGCTGTTTTTT	CASTGMGLVVTGELFF
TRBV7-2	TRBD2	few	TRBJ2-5	TGTGCCGGCAGCCAAGGACTAGTCGGTTGGGAAGAAGAGACCCAGTACTTC	CAGSQGLVGWEEETQYF
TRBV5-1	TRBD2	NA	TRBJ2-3	TGCGCCGGCAGCTTGTCAGGGCGGGAGTATAGGACAGATACGCAGTATTTT	CAGSLSGREYRTDTQYF
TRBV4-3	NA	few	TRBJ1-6	TGCGCCAGCAGCCCCGCTCGCTTTCGACGGAATAATTCACCCCTCCACTTT	CASSPARFRRNNSPLHF
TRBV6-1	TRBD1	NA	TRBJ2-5	TGTGCCAGCAGCTCTACCGGGACAGGGGCAGAGACCCAGTACTTC	CASSSTGTGAETQYF
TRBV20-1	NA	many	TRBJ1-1	TGCAGTGCTAGGGGCCAGGGTCTCGGAGACACTGAAGCTTTCTTT	CSARGQGLGDTEAFF
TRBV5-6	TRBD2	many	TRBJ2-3	TGTGCCAGCAGCCGTCGGGGGGGCAGGGTCGGCCCGTTT	CASSRRGGRVGPF
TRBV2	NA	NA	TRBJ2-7	TGTGCCAGCAAATCGCGGGGTACTCACATCCACGAGCAGTACTTC	CASKSRGTHIHEQYF
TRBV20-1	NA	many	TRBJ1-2	TGCAGTGCTAAGAAGGGATACTATGGCTACACCTTC	CSAKKGYYGYTF
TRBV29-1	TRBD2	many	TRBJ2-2	TGCAGCGTTGAAGGACTGAGCGGGAAGGGCACCGGGGAGCTGTTTTTT	CSVEGLSGKGTGELFF
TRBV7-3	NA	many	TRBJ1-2	TGTGCCAGCACCCAGACCTATGGCTACACCTTC	CASTQTYGYTF
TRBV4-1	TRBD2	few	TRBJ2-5	TGCGCCAGCAGCCAAGCGTTAGCGGGGGGCGGGGGAACCCAGTACTTC	CASSQALAGGGGTQYF
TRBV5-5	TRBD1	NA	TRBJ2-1	TGTGCCAGCAGCTCTACGGACAGGGAGGATGAGCAGTTCTTC	CASSSTDREDEQFF
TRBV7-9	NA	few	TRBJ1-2	TGTGCCAGCAGCGGCCTAGGGGGTCTTACTTGGGGCTACACCTTC	CASSGLGGLTWGYTF
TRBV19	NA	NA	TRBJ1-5	TGTGCCAGTAGTATTGGGAGCAGGCTCAATCAGCCCCAGCATTTT	CASSIGSRLNQPQHF
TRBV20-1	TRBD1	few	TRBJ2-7	TGCAGTGCTGACAGGGGGCTGGACGAGCAGTACTTC	CSADRGLDEQYF
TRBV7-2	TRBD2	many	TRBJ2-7	TGTGCCAGCAGCCCCTATGGTAGCGGGAGTATCTACGAGCAGTACTTC	CASSPYGSGSIYEQYF
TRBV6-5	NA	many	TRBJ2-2	TGTGCCAGCAGTTACCGCCCTCGGAGGGGGCGTATCACCGGGGAGCTGTTTTTT	CASSYRPRRGRITGELFF
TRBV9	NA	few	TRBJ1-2	TGTGCCAGCAGCGTGGGAGAGGACACCCCGCTGTATGGCTACACCTTC	CASSVGEDTPLYGYTF
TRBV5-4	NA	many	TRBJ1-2	TGTGCCAGCAGCCCGTGTAGGACCCCCTCAGCTAACTATGGCTACACCTTC	CASSPCRTPSANYGYTF
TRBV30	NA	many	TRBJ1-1	TGTGCCTGGAGTAGGACAGCCGATTATGCTTTCTTT	CAWSRTADYAFF
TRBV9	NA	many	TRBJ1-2	TGTGCCAGCAGCGTAGAAGGCAGGGGCAACTATGGCTACACCTTC	CASSVEGRGNYGYTF
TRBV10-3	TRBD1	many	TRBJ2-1	TGTGCCATCCTCTCCGGGACAGGGCGAGGGTTCTTC	CAILSGTGRGFF
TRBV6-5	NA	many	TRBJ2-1	TGTGCCAGCAGTTACTCGGGGAGCTTCGAGCAGTTCTTC	CASSYSGSFEQFF
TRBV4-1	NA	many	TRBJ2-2	TGCGCCAGCAGCCCCCGAAACAACCGTTCGGCTAGGACCGGGGAGCTGTTTTTT	CASSPRNNRSARTGELFF
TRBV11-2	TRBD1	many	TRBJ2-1	TGTGCCAGCAGACAAACACTCGGGACAGTCCTATACAATGAGCAGTTCTTC	CASRQTLGTVLYNEQFF
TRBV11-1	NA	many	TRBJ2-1	TGTGCCAGCAGCTTAGAACCTCGGGGCTTCAATGAGCAGTTCTTC	CASSLEPRGFNEQFF
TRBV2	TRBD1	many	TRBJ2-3	TGTGCCAGCAGAGAACAGGGGTCTCGAGATACGCAGTATTTT	CASREQGSRDTQYF
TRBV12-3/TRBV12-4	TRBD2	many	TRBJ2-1	TGTGCCAGCAGACCGGGACTAGCGGGATACAATGAGCAGTTCTTC	CASRPGLAGYNEQFF
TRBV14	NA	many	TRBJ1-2	TGTGCCAGCAGCCTTTCCACCAGGGGCAATGGCTACACCTTC	CASSLSTRGNGYTF
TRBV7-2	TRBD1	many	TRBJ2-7	TGTGCCAGCAGCTTAGTGGACAGGTCCTACGAGCAGTACTTC	CASSLVDRSYEQYF
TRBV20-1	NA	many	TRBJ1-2	TGCAGTGCAAGACAGGTTTATGGCTACACCTTC	CSARQVYGYTF
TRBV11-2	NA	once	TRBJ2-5	TGTGCCAGCAGTCCCAAAGGGACCAAGTACCAAGAGACCCAGTACTTC	CASSPKGTKYQETQYF
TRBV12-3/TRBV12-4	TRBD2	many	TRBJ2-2	TGTGCCAGCAGTTTCAGACTAGCGGGGACTAACACCGGGGAGCTGTTTTTT	CASSFRLAGTNTGELFF
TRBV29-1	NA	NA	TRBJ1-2	TGCAGCGTTGGTGAAACGGGGGATGGAATTGGCTACACCTTC	CSVGETGDGIGYTF
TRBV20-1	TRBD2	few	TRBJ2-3	TGCAGTGCCCGGGGCGGGGGGCGAGCACACACAGATACGCAGTATTTT	CSARGGGRAHTDTQYF
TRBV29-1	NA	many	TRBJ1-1	TGCAGCGTGCCCAAGGTCGGGGCTCGGGGTCACACTGAAGCTTTCTTT	CSVPKVGARGHTEAFF
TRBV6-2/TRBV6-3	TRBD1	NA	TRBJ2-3	TGTGCCAGCAGTGCCCAGGGGGCCACAGATACGCAGTATTTT	CASSAQGATDTQYF
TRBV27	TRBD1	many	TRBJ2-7	TGTGCCAGCAGTTTTTCGCAGTGGGACAGGGGCTACGAGCAGTACTTC	CASSFSQWDRGYEQYF